This T cell receptor beta chain was obtained from a study of T cell changes during pregnancy in multiple sclerosis. Sequencing was performed with immunoSEQ multiplex PCR; in TCRdb, only in-frame clones are kept and a portion is missing. The data show around 33,000 clones, roughly 87% seen once. The clonotype comes from a female donor with multiple sclerosis, enrolled in a pregnancy study. The sequencing here drew on CD8+ T cells from peripheral blood mononuclear cells, taken before pregnancy.

Here the CDR3 reads CASSFSGNTEAFF. CDR3 sequence (DNA): TGTGCCAGCAGCTTCTCCGGGAACACTGAAGCTTTCTTT. The chain links TRBV11-3 to TRBJ1-1; D is uncertain. The CDR3 totals 13 residues. Germline loops: CDR1 SGHNT, CDR2 YENEEA. Trimming took off 3 bases at V and 1 base at J, with 6 bases between the two ends.